One TCR beta chain is described in this entry. As yet, its antigen is unknown. The PCR made use of 60 Vbeta and 13 Jbeta primers. Authors' data handling: Unique TCR beta chains totaled some 81 million in a later count, with approximately 11 million of them shared. The method was immunoSEQ multiplex PCR; TCRdb's version includes in-frame clones alone and lacks a portion of them. V, J and clone size were drawn from that table, and D and trimming were deduced from the DNA. The sample lists 140,000 or so clones; 76% were seen once. The data were taken from a study of cytomegalovirus exposure and HLA in healthy donors. Germline V CDR1 and CDR2: SGHNT, YYREEE (reference sequence). The CDR3 covers 15 residues. Deletions cut 0 bases from V and 1 base from J, with 11 bases between. General observations from the study: HLA-A and HLA-B allele assignments for most subjects were reportedly predicted accurately using TCR beta sequences. Among the sequence variants, a highly shared cluster was likely an artifact of sequencing. Reports showed the classifier diagnosing cytomegalovirus status with high specificity and sensitivity.

Sequenced sample: PBMCs. The chain has TRBV5-4 and TRBJ2-7; D is possibly TRBD1 (7 bases). This TCR came from a man aged 40-49 years in good health and CMV-seronegative. CDR3: CASSLGGDSSYEQYF. DNA of the CDR3: TGTGCCAGCAGCTTGGGGGGGGACAGTTCCTACGAGCAGTACTTC.